Included here is one T cell receptor (beta chain) sequence, with context. Antigen specificity is unknown. The CDR3 loop spans 14 amino acids. Between the trimmed V and J ends, which lost 4 bases and 2 bases, there was a span of 12 bases. From germline, CDR1 is SGHNT and CDR2 YYREEE (reference sequence). This record comes from a study of CD4+ T cells in melanoma. Study findings and constraints: Reportedly, melanoma neoantigen-specific CD4+ T cells showed varied differentiation states.

Profiling relied on immunoSEQ multiplex PCR, and the TCRdb table lists in-frame clones only, not all of them. There are fewer than 20,000 clones in the sample; 83% occur only once, and around 4.7% lies in the top ten. This clonotype was sampled from a human donor with melanoma. The chain is built from TRBV5-4 and TRBJ2-5; tentatively, D is TRBD1 (6 bases). The material sequenced was cells from a culture (not recorded whether cultured in vitro). CDR3 DNA sequence: TGTGCCAGCAGCACCGGACAGATGCAAGAGACCCAGTACTTC. Translating gives CASSTGQMQETQYF.